This entry lists 13 T cell receptor beta chains sequenced from one sample in a study of CD8+ T cells in alopecia areata. Extracted from the samples, RNA was reverse transcribed into cDNA to serve as the sequencing template. Sequenced by immunoSEQ multiplex PCR; TCRdb stores in-frame clones only, minus some. The repertoire includes 150,000 to 200,000 clones, about 54% of them detected once, and approximately 16% sits in the top ten. The treatment denotes: oral pan-JAK inhibitor, 5-10 mg twice daily. The material was CD4+ T cells sorted from blood, obtained between weeks 55 and 65, from a patient treated with tofacitinib. Every receptor here comes from a human donor with alopecia areata.

This clone turned up a few times. This rearrangement joins TRBV10-3 to TRBJ2-3, with 9 bases aligning to TRBD2. This CDR3 contains 17 residues. Germline V gene data show CDR1 as ENHRY and CDR2 as SYGVKD. V lost 10 bases and J lost 2; bases outside the gene matches: 16. The DNA for the CDR3 is TGTGCCACTAACCCGGGACTAGCATCCGGCTACACAGATACGCAGTATTTT. Its translation is CATNPGLASGYTDTQYF.

This rearrangement joins TRBV29-1 to TRBJ1-1; 12 bases are a match to TRBD1. This CDR3 contains 13 residues. V gave up 6 bases and J gave up 4 bases; unmatched junction bases: 3. CDR1 SQVTM and CDR2 ANQGSEA come from the germline V gene. CDR3 sequence (DNA): TGCAGCGTAGGGGACAGGGGGCTCACTGAAGCTTTCTTT. Translating it yields CSVGDRGLTEAFF.

The chain couples TRBV25-1 to TRBJ1-2; D unresolved. CDR1 and CDR2 (germline): MGHDK, SYGVNS. V lost 3 bases and J lost 3, with 8 bases in between. This CDR3 spans 13 amino acids. This CDR3 is CASSDGVYYGYTF. The CDR3 DNA sequence: TGTGCCAGCAGTGACGGGGTTTACTATGGCTACACCTTC.

This chain joins TRBV30 and TRBJ1-5; maybe TRBD1 (6 bases). Germline V gene data show CDR1 as GTSNPN and CDR2 as SVGIG (reference sequence). V was cut by 7 bases and J by 6 bases, with 13 bases left in between. The CDR3 contains 12 residues. The CDR3 nucleotides read TGTGCCTACAACAGGGCGGGTCAGCCCCAGCATTTT. It codes for CAYNRAGQPQHF.

The chain uses TRBV20-1 and TRBJ1-6, with D hard to call. In germline, CDR1 is DFQATT, CDR2 SNEGSKA (reference sequence). Trimming took 6 bases from V and 10 from J, leaving 4 bases between them. The CDR3 is 9 residues long. CDR3 in amino acids: CSAGSPLHF. CDR3 DNA: TGCAGTGCAGGCTCACCCCTCCACTTT.

This clone was observed a few times. The chain carries TRBV9 and TRBJ2-5; D is perhaps TRBD2 (5 bases). This CDR3 contains 13 residues. V was trimmed by 0 bases and J by 8 bases, leaving 11 bases between them. Germline V gene data show CDR1 as SGDLS and CDR2 as YYNGEE. The CDR3, as DNA: TGTGCCAGCAGCGTAGCGATCCGGGATACCCAGTACTTC. Its protein is CASSVAIRDTQYF. The full variable domain, completed using reference TRBV9 and TRBJ2-5, is DSGVTQTPKHLITATGQRVTLRCSPRSGDLSVYWYQQSLDQGLQFLIQYYNGEERAKGNILERFSAQQFPDLHSELNLSSLELGDSALYFCASSVAIRDTQYFGPGTRLLVL.

This chain connects TRBV5-1 to TRBJ2-3; 10 nucleotides line up with TRBD2. Germline V gives CDR1 SGHRS, CDR2 YFSETQ. Losses at the gene ends were 1 base for V and 2 bases for J; bases not matched to a gene: 7. The CDR3 length is 17 residues. CDR3 in DNA: TGCGCCAGCAGCTTGCTCGTAGCGGGGGGCCCCACAGATACGCAGTATTTT. As protein: CASSLLVAGGPTDTQYF.

The chain links TRBV29-1 to TRBJ1-1; D uncertain. The CDR3 runs to 15 residues. With 5 bases removed from V and 0 bases from J, the gap between germline ends came to 16 bases. Germline CDR1 is SQVTM and CDR2 is ANQGSEA. CDR3 amino acids: CSVQERERMNTEAFF. The CDR3 DNA is TGCAGCGTTCAGGAACGAGAACGCATGAACACTGAAGCTTTCTTT.

This sequence joins TRBV11-3 and TRBJ2-5; no firm D call. V shed 2 bases and J shed 5 bases, with 3 bases lying between them. The CDR3 sequence is 11 residues long. The germline CDR1 and CDR2 sequences are SGHNT and YENEEA. The CDR3 coding sequence is TGTGCCAGCAGCTTAACGGAGACCCAGTACTTC. The encoded protein is CASSLTETQYF.

The chain has TRBV9 and TRBJ2-2; D gene uncertain. V dropped 6 bases and J dropped 3 bases, with 9 bases sitting between them. Germline loops: CDR1 SGDLS, CDR2 YYNGEE. The CDR3 is 13 residues long. Written as DNA, the CDR3 is TGTGCCAGCACCCTGGATCACACCGGGGAGCTGTTTTTT. Its protein is CASTLDHTGELFF.

The chain employs TRBV29-1 and TRBJ1-5; D gene uncertain. CDR1 and CDR2 from the germline V gene are SQVTM and ANQGSEA. Trimming cost V 4 bases and J 2 bases, with 9 bases left between them. The CDR3 extends over 13 amino acids. CDR3 sequence: CSVGGSGNQPQHF. The CDR3 nucleotides are TGCAGCGTTGGGGGTTCGGGCAATCAGCCCCAGCATTTT.

The V call is TRBV5-6, the J call TRBJ1-2; 8 bases are a match to TRBD1. The V gene's germline CDR1 is SGHDT and CDR2 YYEEEE. The CDR3 totals 16 residues. V shed 5 bases, J shed 1 base, and the junction held 10 bases outside the gene matches. CDR3 DNA sequence: TGTGCCAGCAGGCCCCGGGACAGGCCACTTAACTATGGCTACACCTTC. It specifies CASRPRDRPLNYGYTF.

The chain is built from TRBV5-1 and TRBJ1-5; a possible D gene is TRBD1 (6 bases). The CDR3 contains 13 residues. Germline CDR1 SGHRS, CDR2 YFSETQ. V was pared by 3 bases and J by 7 bases, with 11 bases between. The DNA of the CDR3 is TGCGCCAGCAGCTCGGACGGGGGCCAGCCCCAGCATTTT. Protein: CASSSDGGQPQHF.